Given below is one T cell receptor (beta chain) in context. What it binds is unknown. The sample is drawn from a study of CD8 T cells in Susac syndrome. Study as a whole: There were Susac syndrome patients who were therapy-naive at blood draw, others on corticosteroids, and others on intravenous immunoglobulin alone.

Random hexamers were used to reverse transcribe roughly 0.5 to 1 ug of RNA. An immunoSEQ multiplex PCR generated amplified TCR beta CDR3 products spanning 54 Vbeta and 13 Jbeta. TCRdb passed the immunoSEQ multiplex PCR reads through MiXCR, listing each CDR3 protein once. The table records about 240,000 distinct CDR3 sequences, about 96% of them present only once. Study outcomes and limitations: Clonal expansion did not appear in Susac syndrome CD4+ T cell repertoires.

The CDR3 runs 14 residues. Trimming at V came to 2 bases and at J to 0 bases, leaving 1 base not matched to a gene. Germline CDR1 is SQVTM and CDR2 is ANQGSEA. Peripheral blood CD8+ and CD4+ T cells were profiled by TCR beta sequencing. The source material was CD4+ T cells from PBMCs. This receptor was obtained from a human donor with Susac syndrome. The chain couples TRBV29-1 to TRBJ2-3, with TRBD1 matching over 8 bases. DNA for the CDR3: TGCAGCGTTGAAACAGGGGGAAGCACAGATACGCAGTATTTT. Translated, it gives CSVETGGSTDTQYF.